The 19 T cell receptor beta chains given below trace back to one sample, sequenced in a study of OX40 agonist ivuxolimab in advanced cancers. The protocol used for the library was the immunoSEQ multiplex PCR assay. Here the immuneACCESS table is served through TCRdb, limited to in-frame sequences with V and J called. Missing clones are a known gap in these copies; in checked studies unresolved V genes cover under half, and the rest lacks a known reason. This sample comprises roughly 87,000 clones, about 90% of them detected only once. The ten largest clones take up 8.4% of the sample. The specimen was CD4+ or CD8+ T cells sorted from blood, collected in a trial of the OX40 agonist ivuxolimab. These receptors were obtained from an adult with an advanced solid tumor such as melanoma, head and neck, liver or kidney cancer.

This chain uses TRBV18 with TRBJ2-7; tentatively, D is TRBD1 or TRBD2 (5 bases each). Trimming left V 1 base short and J 2 bases short, with 15 bases between. The CDR3 runs 16 residues. The germline gives CDR1 KGHSH, CDR2 LQKENI. The CDR3 region is CASSPLGRDRTYEQYF. The DNA for the CDR3 is TGTGCCAGCTCACCACTAGGTCGGGACCGAACCTACGAGCAGTACTTC.

V gene TRBV28 combines with J gene TRBJ1-2, with 9 bases lining up with TRBD1. V gave up 2 bases and J gave up 2 bases; unmatched junction bases: 6. In germline, CDR1 is MDHEN, CDR2 SYDVKM. This CDR3 comprises 16 residues. CDR3 coding DNA: TGTGCCAGCAGTTTAGTGGGACAGGGAAGAAACTATGGCTACACCTTC. Translation gives CASSLVGQGRNYGYTF.

The chain uses TRBV30 and TRBJ1-2; tentatively, D is TRBD1 (5 bases). V lost 4 bases, J lost 7 bases, and 10 bases lay in between. CDR1 and CDR2 from the germline V gene are GTSNPN and SVGIG (reference sequence). This CDR3 comprises 11 residues. This CDR3 reads CAWTHGGGYTF. The DNA of the CDR3 is TGTGCCTGGACCCACGGGGGTGGCTACACCTTC.

In this sample, this clone turned up a few times. This chain uses TRBV30 with TRBJ1-2; perhaps TRBD1 as D (5 bases). Germline V gene data show CDR1 as GTSNPN and CDR2 as SVGIG (reference sequence). V gave up 1 base and J gave up 5 bases, with 8 bases separating them. The CDR3 has 12 residues. In nucleotides, the CDR3 is TGTGCCTGGAGTGACCAGGGTTATGGCTACACCTTC. It is translated as CAWSDQGYGYTF.

The gene calls are TRBV4-2 and TRBJ1-5, with 8 bases that match TRBD1. The V and J ends lost 1 base and 5 bases, in that order; junction bases with no gene match: 7. The CDR3 is 16 residues long. Germline V gene lookup returns CDR1 LGHNA and CDR2 YNFKEQ. The CDR3 bases are TGTGCCAGCAGCCAAGCCCTGACAGGGGAGTATCAGCCCCAGCATTTT. Its protein product is CASSQALTGEYQPQHF.

The chain is built from TRBV4-2 and TRBJ2-1; D perhaps matches TRBD2 (5 bases). The length of the CDR3 is 18 residues. The V gene lost 4 bases and the J gene lost 5 bases, with 24 bases spanning the gap. Germline CDR1 and CDR2: LGHNA and YNFKEQ. The CDR3 nucleotides read TGTGCCAGCAGCCTACCCCCAGGTACAGACGGGAACAACAATGAGCAGTTCTTC. Its translation is CASSLPPGTDGNNNEQFF.

This chain uses TRBV30 with TRBJ1-2; no clear D. The CDR3 is 11 residues long. Trimming took off 0 bases at V and 6 bases at J, with 5 bases between the two ends. Looked up from germline, CDR1 is GTSNPN and CDR2 is SVGIG (reference sequence). The CDR3 loop reads CAWSVLNGYTF. The CDR3 DNA sequence: TGTGCCTGGAGTGTACTAAATGGCTACACCTTC. Filled out from reference TRBV30 and TRBJ1-2, the complete variable domain reads SQTIHQWPATLVQPVGSPLSLECTVEGTSNPNLYWYRQAAGRGLQLLFYSVGIGQISSEVPQNLSASRPQDRQFILSSKKLLLSDSGFYLCAWSVLNGYTFGSGTRLTVV.

On this clone: This CDR3 is also generated by other DNA sequences in the sample. The chain is built from TRBV9 and TRBJ2-3; D possibly corresponds to TRBD2 (5 bases). V lost 0 bases and J 6 bases, leaving 8 bases between the germline ends. The germline gives CDR1 SGDLS, CDR2 YYNGEE. This CDR3 comprises 13 residues. CDR3 sequence reads: CASSVGGGDTQYF. CDR3 sequence (DNA): TGTGCCAGCAGCGTAGGTGGCGGGGATACGCAGTATTTT.

This chain connects TRBV29-1 to TRBJ2-1; D not resolved. Germline V gene sequence: CDR1 SQVTM, CDR2 ANQGSEA. The V and J ends lost 7 bases and 2 bases respectively, with 3 bases between them. The CDR3 covers 10 residues. CDR3 DNA: TGCAGCGGGACCTACAATGAGCAGTTCTTC. Residues: CSGTYNEQFF.

V gene TRBV28 combines with J gene TRBJ2-7; D not resolved. The CDR3 covers 14 residues. Trimming shortened V by 2 bases and J by 1 base, and 9 bases separated the two germline ends. Germline CDR1 and CDR2: MDHEN and SYDVKM. The CDR3 sequence is CASSLGVRSYEQYF. CDR3 sequence (DNA): TGTGCCAGCAGTTTAGGGGTAAGGTCCTACGAGCAGTACTTC. The whole variable domain, filled in from reference TRBV28 and TRBJ2-7, reads DVKVTQSSRYLVKRTGEKVFLECVQDMDHENMFWYRQDPGLGLRLIYFSYDVKMKEKGDIPEGYSVSREKKERFSLILESASTNQTSMYLCASSLGVRSYEQYFGPGTRLTVT.

The chain employs TRBV6-5 and TRBJ2-1, with 9 nucleotides matching TRBD1. The CDR3 length is 12 residues. CDR1 MNHEY and CDR2 SVGAGI come from the germline V gene. V lost 7 bases to trimming and J lost 14 bases; unmatched junction nucleotides: 9. The CDR3 DNA is TGTGCCAGCAATGGTAGGGACAGGGAGAAGTTCTTC. Amino acids: CASNGRDREKFF.

The V and J genes are TRBV27 and TRBJ2-5, with D uncertain. Trimming pared 5 bases from V and 4 bases from J, leaving 5 bases between. Germline values: CDR1 MNHEY, CDR2 SMNVEV (reference sequence). There are 11 residues in the CDR3. The CDR3 DNA is TGTGCCAGCAGTAGAGGAGAGACCCAGTACTTC. Translating gives CASSRGETQYF.

V usage is TRBV6-5 and J usage is TRBJ1-3; D not certain. Per the germline V gene, CDR1 is MNHEY and CDR2 is SVGAGI. The CDR3 runs 15 residues. The V end lost 3 bases, the J end lost 1 base, and 10 bases lay between the germline ends. The CDR3 nucleotides read TGTGCCAGCAGTTATAGGGATGGGTCTGGAAACACCATATATTTT. Protein: CASSYRDGSGNTIYF.

This clone was found once. This sequence joins TRBV30 and TRBJ1-5; D may be TRBD1 (6 bases). Germline V gene data show CDR1 as GTSNPN and CDR2 as SVGIG (reference sequence). Trimming left V 4 bases short and J 5 bases short, with 21 bases between. This CDR3 has 16 amino acids. The CDR3 region has the DNA TGTGCCTGGAACCCACAGGGAGGCACTGGAGATCAGCCCCAGCATTTT. This encodes CAWNPQGGTGDQPQHF.

In DNA form, the CDR3 reads TGTGCCAGCAGCCAAGATATGGGCACCGGGGAGCTGTTTTTT. It is translated as CASSQDMGTGELFF. The chain uses TRBV4-2 and TRBJ2-2; D call uncertain. The germline V and J ends were trimmed by 0 bases and 4 bases, with 6 bases remaining between them. Germline loops: CDR1 LGHNA, CDR2 YNFKEQ. The CDR3 has 14 residues.

V gene TRBV9 combines with J gene TRBJ2-1; no clear D. The CDR3 contains 11 residues. Trimming cost V 0 bases and J 9 bases, with 4 bases left between them. Germline V lookup: CDR1 SGDLS, CDR2 YYNGEE. CDR3 sequence (DNA): TGTGCCAGCAGCGTAGGACCTGAGCAGTTCTTC. It yields the protein CASSVGPEQFF.

The V and J genes are TRBV6-5 and TRBJ2-1; D is ambiguous. Trimming took off 0 bases at V and 7 bases at J, with 4 bases between the two ends. Germline CDR1 is MNHEY and CDR2 is SVGAGI. This CDR3 is built from 12 residues. This CDR3 is CASSYSVNEQFF. The CDR3 DNA follows: TGTGCCAGCAGTTACTCCGTGAATGAGCAGTTCTTC.

The gene calls are TRBV7-9 and TRBJ2-1; 11 positions agree with TRBD2. Germline assignment: CDR1 SEHNR and CDR2 FQNEAQ (reference sequence). The J segment lost 8 bases and the V segment lost 5 bases, leaving 14 bases of the junction unmatched. The CDR3 has 17 amino acids. As DNA, the CDR3 is TGTGCCAGCAGCCCCCCGCGGGGTAGCGGGGGGGCCGATGAGCAGTTCTTC. It yields the protein CASSPPRGSGGADEQFF.

The chain uses TRBV29-1 and TRBJ1-1; D is unresolved. The length of the CDR3 is 12 residues. V dropped 4 bases and J dropped 4 bases, with 10 bases sitting between them. Germline-derived CDR1 and CDR2 are SQVTM and ANQGSEA. The CDR3 protein is CSVVGMGTEAFF. The CDR3 DNA reads TGCAGCGTTGTGGGGATGGGCACTGAAGCTTTCTTT.